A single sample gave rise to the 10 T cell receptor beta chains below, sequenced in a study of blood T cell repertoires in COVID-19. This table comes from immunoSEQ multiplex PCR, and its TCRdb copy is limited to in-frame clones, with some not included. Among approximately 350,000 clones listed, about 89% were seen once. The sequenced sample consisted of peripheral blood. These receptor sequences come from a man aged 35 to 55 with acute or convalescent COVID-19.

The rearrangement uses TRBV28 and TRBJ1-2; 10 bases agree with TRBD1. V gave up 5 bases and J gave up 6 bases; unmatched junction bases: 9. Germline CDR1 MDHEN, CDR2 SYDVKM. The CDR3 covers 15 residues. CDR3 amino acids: CASSRPGTGEDGYTF. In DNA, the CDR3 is TGTGCCAGCAGTCGGCCCGGGACAGGGGAAGATGGCTACACCTTC.

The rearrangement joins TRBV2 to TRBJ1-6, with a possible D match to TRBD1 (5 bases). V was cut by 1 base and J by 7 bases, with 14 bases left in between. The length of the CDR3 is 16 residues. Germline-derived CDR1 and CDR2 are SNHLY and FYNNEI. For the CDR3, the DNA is TGTGCCAGCAGTGAAGGGGTCGGGGGGAACAATTCACCCCTCCACTTT. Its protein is CASSEGVGGNNSPLHF.

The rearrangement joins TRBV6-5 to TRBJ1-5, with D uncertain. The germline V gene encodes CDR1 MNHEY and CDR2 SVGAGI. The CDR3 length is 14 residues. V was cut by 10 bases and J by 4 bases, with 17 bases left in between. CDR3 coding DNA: TGTGCCAACTCCGGACCCGGGGTTAATCAGCCCCAGCATTTT. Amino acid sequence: CANSGPGVNQPQHF.

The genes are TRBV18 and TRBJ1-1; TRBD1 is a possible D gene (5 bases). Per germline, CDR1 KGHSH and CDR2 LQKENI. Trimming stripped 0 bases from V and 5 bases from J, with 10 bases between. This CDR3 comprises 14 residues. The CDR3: CASSPPSGRTEAFF. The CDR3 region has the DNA TGTGCCAGCTCACCACCGTCAGGGAGGACTGAAGCTTTCTTT. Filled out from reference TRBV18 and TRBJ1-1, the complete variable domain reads NAGVMQNPRHLVRRRGQEARLRCSPMKGHSHVYWYRQLPEEGLKFMVYLQKENIIDESGMPKERFSAEFPKEGPSILRIQQVVRGDSAAYFCASSPPSGRTEAFFGQGTRLTVV.

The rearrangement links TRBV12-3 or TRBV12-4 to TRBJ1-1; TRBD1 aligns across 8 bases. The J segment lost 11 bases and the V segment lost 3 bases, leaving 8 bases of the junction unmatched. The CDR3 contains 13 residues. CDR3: CASSFGQGGSAFF. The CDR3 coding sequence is TGTGCCAGCAGTTTCGGACAGGGTGGGTCGGCTTTCTTT.

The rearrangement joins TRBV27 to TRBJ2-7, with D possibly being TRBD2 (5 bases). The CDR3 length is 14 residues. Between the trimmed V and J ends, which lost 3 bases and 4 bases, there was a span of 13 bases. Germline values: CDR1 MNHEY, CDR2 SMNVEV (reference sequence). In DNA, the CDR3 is TGTGCCAGCAGTTTGGGGAGCGGAAGATACGAGCAGTACTTC. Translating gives CASSLGSGRYEQYF.

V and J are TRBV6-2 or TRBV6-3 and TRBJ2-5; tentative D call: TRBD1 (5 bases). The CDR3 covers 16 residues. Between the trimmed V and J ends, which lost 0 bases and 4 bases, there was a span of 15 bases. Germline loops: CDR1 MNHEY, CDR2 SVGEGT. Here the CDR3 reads CASSYSTAPRGETQYF. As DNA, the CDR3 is TGTGCCAGCAGTTACTCGACAGCCCCTAGGGGAGAGACCCAGTACTTC.

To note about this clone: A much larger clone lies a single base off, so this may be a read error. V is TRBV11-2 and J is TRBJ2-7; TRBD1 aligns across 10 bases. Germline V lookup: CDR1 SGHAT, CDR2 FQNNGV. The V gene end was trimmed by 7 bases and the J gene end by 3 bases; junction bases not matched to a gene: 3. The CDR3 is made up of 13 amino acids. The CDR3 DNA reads TGTGCCAGCAATCGGGACAGGGGCTACGAGCAGTACTTC. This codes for CASNRDRGYEQYF.

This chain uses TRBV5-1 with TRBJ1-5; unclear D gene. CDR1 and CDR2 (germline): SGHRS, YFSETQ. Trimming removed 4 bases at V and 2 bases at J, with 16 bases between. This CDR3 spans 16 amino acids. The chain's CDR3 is CASSPGGSNGNQPQHF. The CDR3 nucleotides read TGCGCCAGCAGCCCGGGAGGGTCGAATGGCAATCAGCCCCAGCATTTT.

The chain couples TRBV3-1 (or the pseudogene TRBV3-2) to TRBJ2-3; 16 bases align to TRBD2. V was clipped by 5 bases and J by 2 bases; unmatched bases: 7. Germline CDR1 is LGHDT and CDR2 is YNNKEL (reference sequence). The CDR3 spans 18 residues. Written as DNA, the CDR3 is TGTGCCAGCAGCTCTACGGGACTAGCGGGAGGGGACACAGATACGCAGTATTTT. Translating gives CASSSTGLAGGDTDTQYF.